What follows are 16 T cell receptor beta chains derived from one specimen sequenced in a study of vaccination effects on CD4 cells after COVID-19. Profiling relied on immunoSEQ multiplex PCR, and the TCRdb table lists in-frame clones only, not all of them. The repertoire holds tens of thousands of clones, with roughly 80% as singletons. ViraFEST used viral peptide pools to expand antigen-specific CD4+ T cells before sequencing. Subsequent to less than twelve days of culture, CD4+ T cells were isolated. The vaccine recipients had no prior SARS-CoV-2 infection, with negative nucleocapsid antibodies. The antigens of these receptors remain unknown. The specimen comprised CD4+ T cells from PBMCs cultured with HCoV-NL63 spike peptides, sampled before COVID-19 vaccination. All receptors come from a human donor who received a COVID-19 vaccine.

This chain connects TRBV5-1 to TRBJ2-1, with D possibly TRBD1 on 6 matching bases. Germline CDR1 and CDR2: SGHRS and YFSETQ. V lost 2 bases to trimming and J lost 3 bases, with 12 bases between them. The CDR3 is 15 amino acids. In DNA form, the CDR3 reads TGCGCCAGCAGCTTCACAGGGTTCATCTACAATGAGCAGTTCTTC. Protein: CASSFTGFIYNEQFF.

This rearrangement joins TRBV5-1 to TRBJ1-2; 8 bases are a match to TRBD1. Trimming removed 4 bases from V and 2 bases from J; junction bases left unmatched: 13. The germline V gene has CDR1 SGHRS and CDR2 YFSETQ. This CDR3 has 17 residues. In DNA form, the CDR3 reads TGCGCCAGCAGCAGCCGGGCAGGGGGCTCTTTAAACTATGGCTACACCTTC. Translated: CASSSRAGGSLNYGYTF.

This clone was observed a handful of times. V gene TRBV9 combines with J gene TRBJ1-2, with 7 bases lining up with TRBD1. J lost 2 bases, V lost 3 bases, and 7 bases had no gene match. This CDR3 comprises 15 residues. Germline values: CDR1 SGDLS, CDR2 YYNGEE. CDR3 nucleotide sequence: TGTGCCAGCAGCGCCGAGAGGGGGCTCAACTATGGCTACACCTTC. Residues: CASSAERGLNYGYTF.

The rearrangement links TRBV10-3 to TRBJ2-1; 7 bases map to TRBD2. The CDR3 consists of 14 residues. CDR1 is ENHRY, CDR2 SYGVKD, per germline. V was pared by 8 bases and J by 4 bases, with 8 bases of the junction left unmatched. The CDR3 coding sequence is TGTGCCATCGAGGCGGGAGTGGGGTACAATGAGCAGTTCTTC. Its protein product is CAIEAGVGYNEQFF.

Here the CDR3 DNA reads TGCGCCAGCAGCTTGGGGGACAGCGGAACTAGCAGCTACACCTTC. Its translation is CASSLGDSGTSSYTF. The gene calls are TRBV5-1 and TRBJ1-2, with 7 bases identical to TRBD1. V lost 0 bases to trimming and J lost 9 bases; unmatched junction nucleotides: 11. From germline, CDR1 is SGHRS and CDR2 YFSETQ. This CDR3 contains 15 residues.

CDR3 sequence reads: CASSIGINYGYTF. Written as DNA, the CDR3 is TGTGCCAGTAGTATTGGGATAAACTATGGCTACACCTTC. The chain uses TRBV19 and TRBJ1-2; D is unclear. Trimming pared 3 bases from V and 2 bases from J, leaving 7 bases between. Germline V gives CDR1 LNHDA, CDR2 SQIVND (reference sequence). The CDR3 sequence is 13 residues long.

V is TRBV4-3 and J is TRBJ1-1; maybe TRBD1 (5 bases). This CDR3 has 19 residues. The germline CDR1 and CDR2 sequences are LGHNA and YSLEER. The V end was cut by 4 bases, the J end by 0 bases, with 24 bases between. The CDR3 reads CASSPGTRQSRWMNTEAFF. CDR3 nucleotides: TGCGCCAGCAGCCCTGGGACCCGCCAATCCCGGTGGATGAACACTGAAGCTTTCTTT.

V gene TRBV18 combines with J gene TRBJ1-2; D ambiguous. This CDR3 has 15 amino acids. The germline V gene has CDR1 KGHSH and CDR2 LQKENI. V lost 0 bases to trimming and J lost 2 bases, with 10 bases between them. The CDR3 here is CASSPPTPVNYGYTF. The CDR3 DNA reads as TGTGCCAGCTCACCACCGACCCCGGTAAACTATGGCTACACCTTC.

V usage is TRBV14 and J usage is TRBJ2-3, with D possibly being TRBD1 or TRBD2 (5 bases each). The V end was cut by 4 bases, the J end by 2 bases, with 7 bases between. This CDR3 has 13 amino acids. Per germline, CDR1 SGHDN and CDR2 FVKESK. The CDR3, as DNA: TGTGCCAGCAGCCGAGGGGCCACAGATACGCAGTATTTT. Protein product: CASSRGATDTQYF.

The CDR3 DNA follows: TGCGCCAGCAGCCAAGATCAGGGAGGGGGATGGGGTCAGCCCCAGCATTTT. Its translation is CASSQDQGGGWGQPQHF. The chain carries TRBV4-1 and TRBJ1-5; tentative D call: TRBD1 (6 bases). Germline V CDR1 and CDR2: MGHRA, YSYEKL. V gave up 0 bases and J gave up 6 bases, with 18 bases separating them. CDR3 length: 17 residues.

V and J are TRBV5-1 and TRBJ2-3; no clear D. The CDR3 is 16 residues long. Germline V CDR1 and CDR2: SGHRS, YFSETQ. Deletions cut 2 bases from V and 0 bases from J, with 13 bases between. CDR3 region: CASSFGFGVSTDTQYF. In DNA form, the CDR3 reads TGCGCCAGCAGCTTTGGGTTCGGCGTGAGCACAGATACGCAGTATTTT. Supplemented by reference TRBV5-1 and TRBJ2-3, the full variable domain reads KAGVTQTPRYLIKTRGQQVTLSCSPISGHRSVSWYQQTPGQGLQFLFEYFSETQRNKGNFPGRFSGRQFSNSRSEMNVSTLELGDSALYLCASSFGFGVSTDTQYFGPGTRLTVL.

The chain combines TRBV6-5 with TRBJ1-2, with 8 bases fitting TRBD1. V lost 4 bases, J lost 9 bases, and 7 bases stayed unmatched. The CDR3 sequence is 13 residues long. The V gene's germline CDR1 is MNHEY and CDR2 SVGAGI. The CDR3 bases are TGTGCCAGCAGTTTCGACAGGGGAATGCGCTACACCTTC. It codes for CASSFDRGMRYTF.

CDR3 sequence reads: CAISGRTANTEAFF. In nucleotides, the CDR3 is TGTGCCATCAGTGGCAGGACGGCGAACACTGAAGCTTTCTTT. The rearrangement joins TRBV10-3 to TRBJ1-1; D gene uncertain. Trimming cost V 4 bases and J 1 base, with 10 bases left between them. Germline CDR1 reads ENHRY; CDR2 reads SYGVKD. The length of the CDR3 is 14 residues.

The V gene is TRBV5-1, the J gene TRBJ1-3; D is perhaps TRBD1 (5 bases). Germline lookup yields CDR1 SGHRS and CDR2 YFSETQ. The CDR3 is 15 residues long. The V and J ends lost 4 bases and 2 bases respectively, with 13 bases between them. CDR3 DNA: TGCGCCAGCAGCCCCGCGGGGGTTACTGGAAACACCATATATTTT. Translation gives CASSPAGVTGNTIYF.

V gene TRBV14 combines with J gene TRBJ1-3, with D perhaps TRBD1 (5 bases). V gave up 2 bases and J gave up 0 bases, with 8 bases separating them. The CDR3 runs to 15 residues. Germline loops: CDR1 SGHDN, CDR2 FVKESK. The CDR3 DNA follows: TGTGCCAGCAGCCAACAGGGAAGCTCTGGAAACACCATATATTTT. Its translation: CASSQQGSSGNTIYF.

CDR3 nucleotides: TGTGCCAGCAGCACCCCAGGGTACGAGCAGTACTTC. Its protein is CASSTPGYEQYF. This rearrangement joins TRBV12-3 or TRBV12-4 to TRBJ2-7; D might be TRBD1 (5 bases). The CDR3 has 12 residues. The ends were cut back, 6 bases at V and 4 bases at J, with 10 bases in the middle.